The 32 T cell receptor beta chains presented below share a single source sample, sequenced in a study of cytomegalovirus exposure and HLA in healthy donors. Produced via immunoSEQ multiplex PCR; TCRdb's table is partial and in-frame only. The sample consists of about 95,000 clones, 85% of them appearing once. Sample: PBMCs. The receptors here all came from a man between 18 and 35 years old in good health and CMV-seropositive.

V gene TRBV5-1 combines with J gene TRBJ2-3; 9 positions match TRBD2. This CDR3 spans 16 amino acids. In germline, CDR1 is SGHRS, CDR2 YFSETQ. Trimming took 2 bases from V and 0 from J; bases not matched to a gene: 4. The DNA of the CDR3 is TGCGCCAGCAGCTTAGGCGGGAGGGCTAGCACAGATACGCAGTATTTT. Encoded protein: CASSLGGRASTDTQYF.

The chain joins TRBV5-1 to TRBJ2-2, with unresolved D. Trimming stripped 3 bases from V and 3 bases from J, with 15 bases between. Germline V lookup: CDR1 SGHRS, CDR2 YFSETQ. CDR3 length: 16 residues. Written as DNA, the CDR3 is TGCGCCAGCAGCTCGGCGGCTAGTCTTGACACCGGGGAGCTGTTTTTT. The encoded protein is CASSSAASLDTGELFF.

This chain joins TRBV6-4 and TRBJ2-7; 11 nucleotides align to TRBD2. This CDR3 region has 15 residues. After removal of 7 bases from V and 4 bases from J, the junction contained 9 bases not matched to a gene. The germline CDR1 and CDR2 sequences are MRHNA and SNTAGT. CDR3: CASIISGRAEYEQYV. The CDR3 bases are TGTGCCAGCATTATTAGCGGGAGGGCCGAGTACGAGCAGTACGTC.

The chain recombines TRBV30 with TRBJ1-3; maybe TRBD1 (6 bases). V dropped 3 bases and J dropped 2 bases, with 11 bases sitting between them. Germline CDR1 is GTSNPN and CDR2 is SVGIG (reference sequence). The CDR3 is 14 residues long. CDR3 loop: CAWRATGTGNTIYF. The CDR3 DNA reads TGTGCCTGGAGGGCAACAGGGACTGGAAACACCATATATTTT.

This chain joins TRBV6-5 and TRBJ2-5; 8 positions agree with TRBD2. Germline trimming cut 6 bases from V and 6 bases from J; bases unmatched to any gene: 12. The CDR3 is 15 amino acids. Germline values: CDR1 MNHEY, CDR2 SVGAGI. CDR3 nucleotides: TGTGCCAGCAGCAGAAGCGGGAGTTTTGTAAAGACCCAGTACTTC. Translated: CASSRSGSFVKTQYF.

V gene TRBV29-1 combines with J gene TRBJ1-1; D unresolved. This CDR3 spans 16 amino acids. Trimming took off 0 bases at V and 5 bases at J, with 19 bases between the two ends. Germline V CDR1 and CDR2: SQVTM, ANQGSEA. The DNA of the CDR3 is TGCAGCGTTGAAGATCCCGTTGTCGGGCCGGGGACTGAAGCTTTCTTT. It translates to CSVEDPVVGPGTEAFF.

The gene calls are TRBV5-6 and TRBJ2-3; 9 bases line up with TRBD2. V gave up 0 bases and J gave up 1 base; unmatched junction bases: 3. Germline CDR1 is SGHDT and CDR2 is YYEEEE. The CDR3 runs to 16 residues. Written as DNA, the CDR3 is TGTGCCAGCAGCTTGGTAATAGCGGGAGGCACAGATACGCAGTATTTT. Translation: CASSLVIAGGTDTQYF.

This chain joins TRBV29-1 and TRBJ1-1, with a weak D call TRBD1 (5 bases). The germline CDR1 and CDR2 sequences are SQVTM and ANQGSEA. Trimming took 0 bases from V and 7 from J, leaving 6 bases between them. The CDR3 extends over 11 amino acids. The CDR3 here is CSVEDRDEAFF. CDR3 DNA: TGCAGCGTTGAAGACAGGGATGAAGCTTTCTTT.

The chain employs TRBV15 and TRBJ2-7; TRBD2 matches 8 bases. CDR1 and CDR2 from the germline V gene are LNHNV and YYDKDF (reference sequence). The length of the CDR3 is 15 residues. The junction had 7 bases not matched to a gene; V was cut back by 5 bases and J by 1 base. The CDR3 is CATSHGAGGSYEQYV. In DNA form, the CDR3 reads TGTGCCACCAGCCACGGGGCGGGAGGTTCCTACGAGCAGTACGTC.

The CDR3 DNA reads TGTGCCAGCAGCTTAACGGGACAGGGGGCTGGGGAGCTGTTTTTT. It yields the protein CASSLTGQGAGELFF. The V gene is TRBV7-3, the J gene TRBJ2-2, with 12 bases aligning to TRBD1. The germline CDR1 and CDR2 sequences are SGHTA and FQGTGA. The CDR3 is 15 residues long. J lost 8 bases, V lost 0 bases, and 1 base had no gene match.

The chain employs TRBV30 and TRBJ2-5; 11 bases map to TRBD2. Germline V gene sequence: CDR1 GTSNPN, CDR2 SVGIG (reference sequence). J gave up 3 bases and V 2 bases, and 5 bases lay outside the gene matches. This CDR3 is built from 15 residues. The CDR3 coding sequence is TGTGCCTGGAGTCCCGGGACTAGCGGAAAAGAGACCCAGTACTTC. Its protein is CAWSPGTSGKETQYF. Looking up the rest from reference TRBV30 and TRBJ2-5 gives the full variable domain: SQTIHQWPATLVQPVGSPLSLECTVEGTSNPNLYWYRQAAGRGLQLLFYSVGIGQISSEVPQNLSASRPQDRQFILSSKKLLLSDSGFYLCAWSPGTSGKETQYFGPGTRLLVL.

The chain employs TRBV1 and TRBJ2-7; the table's D call TRBD1 went unverified against the DNA. TRBV1 counts as a pseudogene. The CDR3 runs to 14 residues. This CDR3 is CTICFSTGQAVQYV. The CDR3 coding sequence is TGCACCATCTGTTTCTCCACGGGACAGGCAGTGCAGTACGTC.

The genes are TRBV10-3 and TRBJ1-4; a possible D gene is TRBD1 (5 bases). Germline CDR1 is ENHRY and CDR2 is SYGVKD. The ends were cut back, 3 bases at V and 6 bases at J, with 26 bases in the middle. CDR3 length equals 19 residues. The CDR3: CAISEIGPTDPHRDEKLFF. The CDR3 bases are TGTGCCATCAGTGAAATTGGACCGACAGACCCTCACCGGGATGAAAAACTGTTTTTT.

The CDR3 coding sequence is TGTGCCAGCCGGACTAGCGGGAATTTCCGAGAGACCCAGTACTTC. Its protein is CASRTSGNFRETQYF. The chain is built from TRBV28 and TRBJ2-5; 12 nucleotides align to TRBD2. CDR3 size: 15 residues. Germline CDR1 and CDR2: MDHEN and SYDVKM. The V segment lost 8 bases and the J segment 4 bases; nucleotides outside the gene matches: 8.

The CDR3 coding sequence is TGTGCCAGCAGCTTAGTCGGCGGGAGCACCGGGGAGCTGTTTTTT. Its translation is CASSLVGGSTGELFF. This chain joins TRBV11-3 and TRBJ2-2; 7 bases line up with TRBD2. Germline-derived CDR1 and CDR2 are SGHNT and YENEEA. Trimming took 1 base from V and 4 from J; bases not matched to a gene: 3. This CDR3 is 15 amino acids long.

The CDR3 region is CASSAPTGSYNEQFF. CDR3 nucleotide sequence: TGTGCCAGCAGCGCACCGACAGGTTCCTACAATGAGCAGTTCTTC. The chain carries TRBV2 and TRBJ2-1; tentative D call: TRBD1 (6 bases). CDR3 length: 15 amino acids. Deletions cut 6 bases from V and 1 base from J, with 13 bases between. Germline V CDR1 and CDR2: SNHLY, FYNNEI.

This clone has a handful of counts. V usage is TRBV28 and J usage is TRBJ2-2; D perhaps matches TRBD2 (7 bases). Germline CDR1 MDHEN, CDR2 SYDVKM. The CDR3 has 17 amino acids. Trimming removed 7 bases from V and 3 bases from J, with 21 bases in between. The CDR3 DNA is TGTGCCAGCACCCCCCGAAGGGGGAGGGCATACACCGGGGAGCTGTTTTTT. Its protein product is CASTPRRGRAYTGELFF.

J is TRBJ2-2 and V is TRBV29-1; 10 nucleotides line up with TRBD2. V trimming: 2 bases; J trimming: 2 bases; junction bases outside the gene matches: 2. CDR1 is SQVTM and CDR2 is ANQGSEA in the germline V gene. This CDR3 comprises 15 residues. The CDR3 sequence: CSVERLAGNTGELFF. The CDR3 coding sequence is TGCAGCGTTGAAAGACTAGCGGGTAACACCGGGGAGCTGTTTTTT.

The CDR3 is CASSLAGGRSYNEQFF. The CDR3 DNA reads as TGTGCCAGCAGTTTGGCGGGAGGCCGCTCCTACAATGAGCAGTTCTTC. The chain carries TRBV28 and TRBJ2-1; 8 bases are a match to TRBD2. The V segment lost 3 bases and the J segment 0 bases; nucleotides outside the gene matches: 4. The CDR3 contains 16 residues. Germline V CDR1 and CDR2: MDHEN, SYDVKM.

V and J are TRBV28 and TRBJ2-7; weak D call: TRBD1 (5 bases). V gave up 5 bases and J gave up 4 bases, with 15 bases separating them. The CDR3 sequence is 14 residues long. Looked up from germline, CDR1 is MDHEN and CDR2 is SYDVKM. This chain's CDR3 is CASSTEEKGYEQYV. Here the CDR3 DNA reads TGTGCCAGCAGTACCGAGGAGAAGGGGTACGAGCAGTACGTC.

The rearrangement joins TRBV6-6 to TRBJ2-7, with TRBD1 identical over 7 bases. The CDR3 is 14 residues long. Trimming took 8 bases from V and 0 from J; bases not matched to a gene: 7. CDR1 is MNHNY and CDR2 is SVGAGI in the germline V gene (reference sequence). The CDR3 loop reads CASSPGQSSYEQYF. The CDR3 DNA sequence: TGTGCCAGCTCTCCGGGACAGAGCTCCTACGAGCAGTACTTC.

This sequence joins TRBV7-8 and TRBJ2-7; the D is unclear. The CDR3 extends over 14 amino acids. From germline, CDR1 is SGHVS and CDR2 FQNEAQ. V lost 4 bases to trimming and J lost 2 bases, with 12 bases between them. In nucleotides, the CDR3 is TGTGCCAGCAGCTCCACTCCTAGTGCCTACGAGCAGTACTTC. Encoded protein: CASSSTPSAYEQYF.

The gene calls are TRBV5-1 and TRBJ2-3, with TRBD2 matching 7 bases. Trimming at V came to 1 base and at J to 5 bases, leaving 16 bases not matched to a gene. The germline V gene encodes CDR1 SGHRS and CDR2 YFSETQ. This CDR3 has 18 amino acids. The CDR3 coding sequence is TGCGCCAGCAGCTTGAGCCCCCACGGGGCGGGAGTAAGAGATACGCAGTATTTT. Protein product: CASSLSPHGAGVRDTQYF. Looking up the rest from reference TRBV5-1 and TRBJ2-3 gives the full variable domain: KAGVTQTPRYLIKTRGQQVTLSCSPISGHRSVSWYQQTPGQGLQFLFEYFSETQRNKGNFPGRFSGRQFSNSRSEMNVSTLELGDSALYLCASSLSPHGAGVRDTQYFGPGTRLTVL.

This sequence joins TRBV5-1 and TRBJ2-3; D unresolved. The V gene lost 0 bases and the J gene lost 2 bases, with 10 bases spanning the gap. The CDR3 consists of 15 residues. CDR1 is SGHRS and CDR2 is YFSETQ in the germline V gene. The CDR3 nucleotides are TGCGCCAGCAGCTTGGCCCCGCAGGACACAGATACGCAGTATTTT. Amino acid sequence: CASSLAPQDTDTQYF. Full variable domain (missing parts from reference TRBV5-1 and TRBJ2-3): KAGVTQTPRYLIKTRGQQVTLSCSPISGHRSVSWYQQTPGQGLQFLFEYFSETQRNKGNFPGRFSGRQFSNSRSEMNVSTLELGDSALYLCASSLAPQDTDTQYFGPGTRLTVL.

The chain combines TRBV5-4 with TRBJ2-3; 11 nucleotides match TRBD2. In germline, CDR1 is SGHNT, CDR2 YYREEE (reference sequence). With V trimmed by 3 bases and J by 2 bases, 5 bases remained unmatched. The CDR3 sequence is 16 residues long. DNA for the CDR3: TGTGCCAGCAGCTCCAGACTAGCGGGACTCACAGATACGCAGTATTTT. Translation gives CASSSRLAGLTDTQYF. Combining the CDR3 with reference TRBV5-4 and TRBJ2-3 gives the whole variable domain ETGVTQSPTHLIKTRGQQVTLRCSSQSGHNTVSWYQQALGQGPQFIFQYYREEENGRGNFPPRFSGLQFPNYSSELNVNALELDDSALYLCASSSRLAGLTDTQYFGPGTRLTVL.

A note on this clone: The same CDR3 can be traced to other DNA sequences in this sample. J is TRBJ1-1 and V is TRBV27; 8 nucleotides match TRBD1. J was trimmed by 4 bases and V by 9 bases; bases with no gene match: 13. Germline V gene sequence: CDR1 MNHEY, CDR2 SMNVEV (reference sequence). The CDR3 sequence is 15 residues long. The CDR3: CASSVQGAWGTEAFF. CDR3 DNA sequence: TGTGCCAGTAGTGTCCAGGGGGCTTGGGGCACTGAAGCTTTCTTT.

This clone was seen repeatedly, ten times or more. The CDR3 reads CASTQLAGSYNEQFF. CDR3 in DNA: TGTGCCAGCACCCAACTAGCGGGGTCCTACAATGAGCAGTTCTTC. This chain connects TRBV6-1 to TRBJ2-1; 10 nucleotides align to TRBD2. Germline V gene sequence: CDR1 MNHNS, CDR2 SASEGT. Trimming removed 7 bases from V and 1 base from J; junction bases left unmatched: 4. CDR3 size: 15 residues.

This clone appeared a few times. V gene TRBV5-4 combines with J gene TRBJ2-5; 10 nucleotides match TRBD2. CDR1 SGHNT and CDR2 YYREEE come from the germline V gene (reference sequence). The V gene end was trimmed by 5 bases and the J gene end by 3 bases; junction bases not matched to a gene: 4. The length of the CDR3 is 14 residues. For the CDR3, the DNA is TGTGCCAGCAGATGGAGCGGGAGGGAAGAGACCCAGTACTTC. Protein sequence: CASRWSGREETQYF.

J is TRBJ2-3 and V is TRBV5-1, with 9 positions matching TRBD2. In germline, CDR1 is SGHRS, CDR2 YFSETQ. CDR3 length: 16 residues. Germline trimming cut 4 bases from V and 4 bases from J; bases unmatched to any gene: 10. In DNA form, the CDR3 reads TGCGCCAGCAGCCCGACGGCGACTAGCGGCGCAGATACGCAGTATTTT. Its protein is CASSPTATSGADTQYF.

As regards this clone: The same CDR3 also results from other DNA sequences found in this sample. The chain has TRBV4-2 and TRBJ2-2, with 9 bases identical to TRBD2. V shed 1 base and J 2 bases; nucleotides not matched to a gene: 8. Germline V gene data show CDR1 as LGHNA and CDR2 as YNFKEQ. The CDR3 has 18 residues. CDR3 region: CASSQGPPGLANTGELFF. The DNA for the CDR3 is TGTGCCAGCAGCCAAGGGCCTCCGGGACTAGCAAACACCGGGGAGCTGTTTTTT.

This clone was picked up one time. The CDR3 coding sequence is TGTGCCAGCAGCTTAGGTGGGGCAGCCTCTGGAAACACCATATATTTT. Its translation: CASSLGGAASGNTIYF. The chain links TRBV11-3 to TRBJ1-3, with a tentative D call TRBD1 (5 bases). Trimming left V 1 base short and J 0 bases short, with 10 bases between. Germline V gene sequence: CDR1 SGHNT, CDR2 YENEEA. CDR3 size: 16 residues. The full variable domain, its missing parts supplied by reference TRBV11-3 and TRBJ1-3, is EAGVVQSPRYKIIEKKQPVAFWCNPISGHNTLYWYLQNLGQGPELLIRYENEEAVDDSQLPKDRFSAERLKGVDSTLKIQPAELGDSAVYLCASSLGGAASGNTIYFGEGSWLTVV.

J is TRBJ1-2 and V is TRBV10-3, with D possibly matching TRBD1 (5 bases). Trimming took off 4 bases at V and 1 base at J, with 7 bases between the two ends. CDR3 length equals 13 residues. The germline CDR1 and CDR2 sequences are ENHRY and SYGVKD. The CDR3 DNA is TGTGCCATCAGTGGCGGGGGTAACTATGGCTACACCTTC. This translates into CAISGGGNYGYTF.